This T cell receptor (beta chain) was found in a study of T cells in Graves' hyperthyroidism and ophthalmopathy. Germline lookup yields CDR1 SGHRS and CDR2 YFSETQ. Trimming removed 4 bases from V and 3 bases from J, with 14 bases in between. The CDR3 totals 14 residues. Amplified TCR beta CDR3 regions came from RNA transcripts. RT-PCR in the first round (using the HTBI primer set) targeted the TCR CDR3. TCRdb reprocessed the multiplex PCR reads via MiXCR and lists one record per CDR3 protein. The sample has about 560,000 distinct CDR3 sequences, 46% seen once. The chain links TRBV5-1 to TRBJ2-7; possible D gene TRBD2, 5 bases. The sequencing input was peripheral blood or thyroid tissue (not recorded which). The receptor was isolated from a woman aged 18-29 years with Graves' hyperthyroidism. CDR3 amino acids: CASSPGTHHYEQYF. DNA of the CDR3: TGCGCCAGCAGCCCGGGAACGCACCACTACGAGCAGTACTTC.